Listed here are 14 T cell receptor beta chains from one sample, sequenced in a study of shared clonotypes between healthy human individuals. TCRdb's copy holds only in-frame clones and misses some; the assay was immunoSEQ multiplex PCR. The table shows about 2.4 million clones, with roughly nine tenths occurring only once. Sequenced: naive CD4+ T cells sorted from blood. Subset specified: CD45RA+ positively selected. These receptors were collected from a man younger than 30 in good health.

The V gene is TRBV9, the J gene TRBJ1-1; D call uncertain. V was cut by 1 base and J by 0 bases, with 4 bases left in between. This CDR3 is built from 13 residues. Looked up from germline, CDR1 is SGDLS and CDR2 is YYNGEE. CDR3 DNA sequence: TGTGCCAGCAGCGTAAACCTGAACACTGAAGCTTTCTTT. Translation gives CASSVNLNTEAFF.

The chain combines TRBV19 with TRBJ1-1; 7 bases match TRBD1. Unmatched junction bases numbered 1, after V lost 3 bases and J lost 0 bases. The CDR3 has 14 amino acids. The V gene's germline CDR1 is LNHDA and CDR2 SQIVND (reference sequence). The CDR3 DNA follows: TGTGCCAGTAGTATGGACAGGTTGAACACTGAAGCTTTCTTT. This encodes CASSMDRLNTEAFF.

With regard to this clone: Relative to the germline gene, one junction end is altered; a read error may explain this. The DNA for the CDR3 is TGTGCCAGCAGTTTCACCGGTTCGAACGCCGGGGAGCTGTTTTTT. The encoded protein is CASSFTGSNAGELFF. The chain combines TRBV27 with TRBJ2-2, with D hard to call. CDR3 length: 15 amino acids. Germline V gives CDR1 MNHEY, CDR2 SMNVEV (reference sequence).

The CDR3 here is CASSSGLAGEGPQETQYF. Written as DNA, the CDR3 is TGTGCCAGCAGCTCCGGACTAGCGGGGGAGGGACCACAAGAGACCCAGTACTTC. The rearrangement links TRBV5-6 to TRBJ2-5; 13 bases map to TRBD2. The CDR3 totals 18 residues. The V segment lost 3 bases and the J segment 2 bases; nucleotides outside the gene matches: 10. Germline CDR1 is SGHDT and CDR2 is YYEEEE. Combining the CDR3 with reference TRBV5-6 and TRBJ2-5 gives the whole variable domain DAGVTQSPTHLIKTRGQQVTLRCSPKSGHDTVSWYQQALGQGPQFIFQYYEEEERQRGNFPDRFSGHQFPNYSSELNVNALLLGDSALYLCASSSGLAGEGPQETQYFGPGTRLLVL.

The V call is TRBV19, the J call TRBJ1-5; 9 nucleotides agree with TRBD1. Germline values: CDR1 LNHDA, CDR2 SQIVND (reference sequence). Losses at the gene ends were 0 bases for V and 6 bases for J; bases not matched to a gene: 12. This CDR3 has 18 amino acids. Here the CDR3 reads CASSIETGGVSSGQPQHF. For the CDR3, the DNA is TGTGCCAGTAGTATAGAAACAGGGGGCGTAAGCAGTGGTCAGCCCCAGCATTTT.

The V call is TRBV5-1, the J call TRBJ2-7, with 10 bases matching TRBD1. The germline gives CDR1 SGHRS, CDR2 YFSETQ. With 4 bases clipped from V and 6 bases from J, the junction kept 10 bases outside the gene matches. The CDR3 consists of 15 residues. The CDR3 loop reads CASSDPGQGTGEQYF. CDR3 coding DNA: TGCGCCAGCAGCGATCCGGGACAGGGGACAGGCGAGCAGTACTTC. The full variable domain, with the rest looked up from reference TRBV5-1 and TRBJ2-7, is KAGVTQTPRYLIKTRGQQVTLSCSPISGHRSVSWYQQTPGQGLQFLFEYFSETQRNKGNFPGRFSGRQFSNSRSEMNVSTLELGDSALYLCASSDPGQGTGEQYFGPGTRLTVT.

The rearrangement joins TRBV7-2 to TRBJ1-3; D uncertain. Trimming removed 5 bases from V and 2 bases from J, with 4 bases in between. This CDR3 spans 12 amino acids. Germline CDR1 is SGHTA and CDR2 is FQGNSA. CDR3 protein: CASSNPGNTIYF. CDR3 sequence (DNA): TGTGCCAGCAGCAACCCTGGAAACACCATATATTTT.

A note on this clone: The germline gene is not matched at one end of the junction; a read error may be the cause. The V gene is TRBV10-3, the J gene TRBJ1-5, with D possibly matching TRBD1 (6 bases). From germline, CDR1 is ENHRY and CDR2 SYGVKD. This CDR3 is 14 amino acids long. The CDR3, as DNA: TGTGCCATAAGTGACAGGAGTGACAATCAGCCCCAGCATTTT. This gives the protein CAISDRSDNQPQHF.

The genes are TRBV11-3 and TRBJ2-5; 9 bases agree with TRBD2. Per germline, CDR1 SGHNT and CDR2 YENEEA. The CDR3 totals 15 residues. Trimming at V came to 5 bases and at J to 5 bases, leaving 9 bases not matched to a gene. As DNA, the CDR3 is TGTGCCAGCAGCCGACTAGCGGCCGAGGGGGAGACCCAGTACTTC. This gives the protein CASSRLAAEGETQYF.

CDR3 sequence (DNA): TGTGCCAGCAGTTCCGTTCGGGACGGCACAGATACGCAGTATTTT. This gives the protein CASSSVRDGTDTQYF. This chain joins TRBV28 and TRBJ2-3, with D perhaps given as TRBD1 or TRBD2 (5 bases each). From germline, CDR1 is MDHEN and CDR2 SYDVKM. The CDR3 is made up of 15 amino acids. V was pared by 4 bases and J by 1 base, with 12 bases between.

Remarks on this clone: Other nucleotide sequences in the sample specify the same CDR3. The gene calls are TRBV4-1 and TRBJ2-1; a weak D match, TRBD2 (6 bases). From germline, CDR1 is MGHRA and CDR2 YSYEKL. The CDR3 spans 16 residues. V gave up 1 base and J gave up 0 bases, with 10 bases separating them. This CDR3 is CASSQAGGSSYNEQFF. In DNA, the CDR3 is TGCGCCAGCAGCCAAGCCGGGGGAAGCTCCTACAATGAGCAGTTCTTC.

This clone was recorded a few times. J is TRBJ1-1 and V is TRBV4-1, with a weak D call TRBD1 (5 bases). V lost 0 bases, J lost 1 base, and 15 bases lay in between. The CDR3 sequence is 17 residues long. Germline V gene lookup returns CDR1 MGHRA and CDR2 YSYEKL. CDR3 sequence (DNA): TGCGCCAGCAGCCAAGATATCCAGGGTGGTCGGAACACTGAAGCTTTCTTT. Amino acid sequence: CASSQDIQGGRNTEAFF.

Points on this clone: Additional DNA sequences in this sample encode the identical CDR3. This chain uses TRBV19 with TRBJ1-1, with a possible D match to TRBD1 (5 bases). CDR1 and CDR2 from the germline V gene are LNHDA and SQIVND (reference sequence). The CDR3 has 14 residues. The V end lost 6 bases, the J end lost 1 base, and 12 bases lay between the germline ends. Written as DNA, the CDR3 is TGTGCCAGTAGCCCAGGGACGGGGAACACTGAAGCTTTCTTT. Translated, it gives CASSPGTGNTEAFF.

The chain has TRBV10-1 and TRBJ2-5, with 8 positions matching TRBD1. J was trimmed by 4 bases and V by 4 bases; bases with no gene match: 8. Germline V gene data show CDR1 as WNHNN and CDR2 as SYGVQD (reference sequence). This CDR3 comprises 15 residues. CDR3 protein: CASSAGQGAGETQYF. CDR3 sequence (DNA): TGCGCCAGCAGTGCGGGCCAGGGGGCAGGAGAGACCCAGTACTTC.